This T cell receptor (beta chain) was sequenced during a study of identical twins. Broader study findings: A lower insertion count was a feature of abundant cord blood beta clonotypes, with no such feature in memory repertoires.

With respect to this clonotype: No antigen is known for it.

Trimming removed 8 bases from V and 5 bases from J, with 15 bases in between. The CDR3 consists of 13 residues. CDR1 is MNHEY and CDR2 is SMNVEV in the germline V gene (reference sequence). Every sampled donor was Caucasian and healthy. Template switching added a universal primer site; cDNA carried unique molecular identifiers. TCRdb reanalysed the 5' RACE reads using MiXCR and keeps one entry per CDR3 protein. The sample carries 200,000 to 250,000 distinct CDR3 sequences, around 8.1% recorded once. The same sample was also studied in work on yellow fever vaccine responses in identical twins.

The V call is TRBV27, the J call TRBJ2-5; D is ambiguous. This TCR was recovered from a woman between 18 and 29 years old in good health. The source material was memory (CD45RO+) T cells sorted from blood. CDR3 bases: TGTGCCAGCCACTCTCACAATGGGGAGACCCAGTACTTC. Translated: CASHSHNGETQYF.